Listed below are T cell receptor beta chains from one sample, sequenced in a study of shared clonotypes between healthy human individuals. This table comes from immunoSEQ multiplex PCR, and its TCRdb copy is limited to in-frame clones, with some not included. Here the sample spans hundreds of thousands of clones, roughly 98% being singletons. The sample comprised naive CD8+ T cells sorted from blood. The receptor source for this set is a man aged 25 to 40 in good health. Each CDR3 is given without its conserved first and last residue.

cdr3_length	v_call	j_call	cdr3_aa
13	TRBV27	TRBJ1-1	ASSLWAGLDTEAF
9	TRBV27	TRBJ2-2	ASRGTGELF
12	TRBV7-9	TRBJ2-1	ASSPFPTGNEQF
13	TRBV28	TRBJ1-2	ASSFIGGEGYGYT
11	TRBV7-2	TRBJ2-1	ASSLDWYNEQF
12	TRBV10-3	TRBJ2-5	AISERQAQETQY
14	TRBV28	TRBJ2-7	ASTRWDSQSTYEQY
13	TRBV28	TRBJ2-3	ASSASLAGVDTQY
10	TRBV27	TRBJ2-5	ASIMYQETQY
13	TRBV10-3	TRBJ1-5	AISDRAGANQPQH
13	TRBV2	TRBJ2-7	ASSGEAGGDYEQY
13	TRBV7-8	TRBJ1-2	ASSLLAAANYGYT
15	TRBV10-3	TRBJ1-1	AISGDRGATMNTEAF
15	TRBV29-1	TRBJ2-2	SVEVVPRGRGTGELF
11	TRBV28	TRBJ2-7	ASSLADSYEQY
12	TRBV28	TRBJ2-7	ASSQRDRDYEQY
9	TRBV28	TRBJ2-2	ASSYTGELF
13	TRBV27	TRBJ2-1	ASSLAGESGPEQF
13	TRBV9	TRBJ2-7	ASSPDRVQRDEQY
13	TRBV7-9	TRBJ2-2	ASSLGGANTGELF
12	TRBV5-6	TRBJ2-7	ASSLVQQSYEQY
13	TRBV7-9	TRBJ2-1	ASTPLDRPHNEQF
12	TRBV4-3	TRBJ2-7	ASSQDSATYEQY
16	TRBV28	TRBJ2-5	ASSRGLAGEGGQETQY
15	TRBV29-1	TRBJ2-1	SVEGRAGVSSYNEQF
11	TRBV29-1	TRBJ2-3	SVERASADTQY
10	TRBV9	TRBJ2-2	ASSVNTGELF
11	TRBV5-1	TRBJ1-1	ASSPGISTEAF
11	TRBV29-1	TRBJ2-7	SVEDAGTYEQY